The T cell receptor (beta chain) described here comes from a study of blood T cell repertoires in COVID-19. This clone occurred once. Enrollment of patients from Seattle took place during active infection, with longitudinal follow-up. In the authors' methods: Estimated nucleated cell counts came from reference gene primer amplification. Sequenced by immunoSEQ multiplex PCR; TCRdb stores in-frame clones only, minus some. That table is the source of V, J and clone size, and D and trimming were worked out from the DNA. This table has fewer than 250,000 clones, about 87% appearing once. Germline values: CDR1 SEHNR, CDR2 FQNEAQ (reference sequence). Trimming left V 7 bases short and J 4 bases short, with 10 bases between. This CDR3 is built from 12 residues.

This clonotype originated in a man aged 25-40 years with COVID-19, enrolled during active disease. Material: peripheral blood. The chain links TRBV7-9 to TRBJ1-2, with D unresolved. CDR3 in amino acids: CASTYDIYGYTF. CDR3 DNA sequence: TGTGCCAGCACCTATGACATCTATGGCTACACCTTC.